The 16 T cell receptor beta chains below all came from one sample that was sequenced in a study of early T cells in non-severe SARS-CoV-2 infection. A single record per CDR3 protein comes from TCRdb applying MiXCR to the 5' RACE reads. The repertoire holds around 66,000 distinct CDR3 sequences, with approximately 13% as singletons. The sample was whole blood. Source of these receptors: an adult who was a healthcare worker with PCR-confirmed SARS-CoV-2 infection or an uninfected control (not recorded which).

This sequence joins TRBV29-1 and TRBJ2-1; D might be TRBD2 (6 bases). Germline CDR1 reads SQVTM; CDR2 reads ANQGSEA. V dropped 6 bases and J dropped 3 bases, with 12 bases sitting between them. CDR3 length: 13 residues. The CDR3: CSVRRTIYNEQFF. The CDR3 DNA reads TGCAGCGTCCGGCGGACTATCTACAATGAGCAGTTCTTC.

In DNA form, the CDR3 reads TGTGCCAGCAGCCAAGATGGGATCACAACCGGGGAGCTGTTTTTT. Translating gives CASSQDGITTGELFF. The rearrangement joins TRBV3-1 to TRBJ2-2; D remains ambiguous. CDR1 and CDR2 (germline): LGHDT, YNNKEL (reference sequence). With 0 bases removed from V and 5 bases from J, the gap between germline ends came to 10 bases. This CDR3 has 15 residues.

This rearrangement joins TRBV11-3 to TRBJ2-5; 12 bases match TRBD2. V trimming: 5 bases; J trimming: 2 bases; junction bases outside the gene matches: 3. There are 15 residues in the CDR3. The V gene's germline CDR1 is SGHNT and CDR2 YENEEA. CDR3 in amino acids: CASSPGLAGQETQYF. As DNA, the CDR3 is TGTGCCAGCAGCCCAGGACTAGCGGGGCAAGAGACCCAGTACTTC. Full variable domain (missing parts from reference TRBV11-3 and TRBJ2-5): EAGVVQSPRYKIIEKKQPVAFWCNPISGHNTLYWYLQNLGQGPELLIRYENEEAVDDSQLPKDRFSAERLKGVDSTLKIQPAELGDSAVYLCASSPGLAGQETQYFGPGTRLLVL.

This clonotype was detected many times. This chain links TRBV14 with TRBJ1-1; D gene ambiguous. Germline V gene data show CDR1 as SGHDN and CDR2 as FVKESK. V lost 4 bases and J lost 1, with 19 bases in between. The CDR3 is made up of 17 amino acids. The CDR3 nucleotides are TGTGCCAGCAGCCGCTCAGAGGCCCCCCGCCCGAACACTGAAGCTTTCTTT. It codes for CASSRSEAPRPNTEAFF.

The V and J genes are TRBV5-1 and TRBJ2-1; 16 bases align to TRBD2. Trimming cost V 4 bases and J 6 bases; bases outside gene matches: 4. The germline V gene has CDR1 SGHRS and CDR2 YFSETQ. There are 16 residues in the CDR3. CDR3 nucleotides: TGCGCCAGCAGCCCGGGGACTAGCGGGAGGGGCAATGAGCAGTTCTTC. Its translation: CASSPGTSGRGNEQFF.

This clonotype was counted at least ten times. V gene TRBV5-8 combines with J gene TRBJ2-5; D not resolved. The CDR3 sequence is 14 residues long. Germline CDR1 reads SGHTS; CDR2 reads YDEGEE. Deletions cut 0 bases from V and 4 bases from J, with 10 bases between. The CDR3 here is CASSLASRTETQYF. DNA of the CDR3: TGTGCCAGCAGCTTGGCCTCTAGGACAGAGACCCAGTACTTC.

The chain employs TRBV7-2 and TRBJ2-3; tentative D call: TRBD2 (5 bases). The CDR3 has 15 amino acids. Germline CDR1 reads SGHTA; CDR2 reads FQGNSA. Trimming left V 3 bases short and J 2 bases short, with 12 bases between. The CDR3 region has the DNA TGTGCCAGCAGCTTGGACTTAGTTTCCACAGATACGCAGTATTTT. Its protein is CASSLDLVSTDTQYF.

This clonotype was counted a few times. The V gene is TRBV11-2, the J gene TRBJ2-7; D is ambiguous. Germline lookup yields CDR1 SGHAT and CDR2 FQNNGV. This CDR3 is built from 13 residues. V was cut by 2 bases and J by 2 bases, with 7 bases left in between. The CDR3 nucleotides read TGTGCCAGCAGCTTAAGGCACCCCTACGAGCAGTACTTC. Residues: CASSLRHPYEQYF.

The chain combines TRBV5-1 with TRBJ2-7; D possibly corresponds to TRBD2 (5 bases). V lost 4 bases to trimming and J lost 7 bases, with 21 bases between them. The length of the CDR3 is 15 residues. Germline CDR1 reads SGHRS; CDR2 reads YFSETQ. In DNA, the CDR3 is TGCGCCAGCAGCCCCTCAGGCTTCGGGTCGGGGGAGCAGTACTTC. This translates into CASSPSGFGSGEQYF. Supplemented by reference TRBV5-1 and TRBJ2-7, the full variable domain reads KAGVTQTPRYLIKTRGQQVTLSCSPISGHRSVSWYQQTPGQGLQFLFEYFSETQRNKGNFPGRFSGRQFSNSRSEMNVSTLELGDSALYLCASSPSGFGSGEQYFGPGTRLTVT.

This clonotype turned up a few times. The chain couples TRBV28 to TRBJ1-1; 8 nucleotides line up with TRBD1. The CDR3 spans 16 residues. Looked up from germline, CDR1 is MDHEN and CDR2 is SYDVKM. V trimming: 4 bases; J trimming: 4 bases; junction bases outside the gene matches: 11. CDR3 coding DNA: TGTGCCAGCAGTTCCCCGGACAGGGTGGGGACCACTGAAGCTTTCTTT. This encodes CASSSPDRVGTTEAFF.

This clonotype was seen a handful of times. The rearrangement joins TRBV7-6 to TRBJ2-6; D is undetermined. Between the trimmed V and J ends, which lost 1 base and 0 bases, there was a span of 10 bases. CDR3 size: 17 residues. The germline CDR1 and CDR2 sequences are SGHVS and FNYEAQ. CDR3 DNA sequence: TGTGCCAGCAGCTTAGAGGTACTCTACTCTGGGGCCAACGTCCTGACTTTC. It encodes CASSLEVLYSGANVLTF.

The V call is TRBV7-2, the J call TRBJ1-1, with D perhaps TRBD1 (6 bases). The V gene lost 5 bases and the J gene lost 4 bases, with 14 bases spanning the gap. Germline CDR1 SGHTA, CDR2 FQGNSA. The CDR3 sequence is 14 residues long. DNA for the CDR3: TGTGCCAGCAGCCCTTGGGACACGGGCACTGAAGCTTTCTTT. It is translated as CASSPWDTGTEAFF.

This chain joins TRBV29-1 and TRBJ2-7, with 8 nucleotides matching TRBD2. Germline trimming cut 4 bases from V and 3 bases from J; bases unmatched to any gene: 5. This CDR3 region has 13 residues. Germline values: CDR1 SQVTM, CDR2 ANQGSEA. The CDR3 loop is CSVAFGRGYEQYF. The DNA of the CDR3 is TGCAGCGTTGCTTTCGGGAGGGGCTACGAGCAGTACTTC.

The chain uses TRBV11-2 and TRBJ2-4, with a tentative D call TRBD1 (5 bases). The germline V gene has CDR1 SGHAT and CDR2 FQNNGV. The CDR3 sequence is 14 residues long. V was clipped by 2 bases and J by 8 bases, with 13 bases between them. The CDR3 protein is CASSLNPSRDIQYF. The CDR3 nucleotides read TGTGCCAGCAGCTTAAACCCCTCCAGGGACATTCAGTACTTC.

This clonotype has a count of ten or more. The rearrangement links TRBV29-1 to TRBJ2-3, with 14 nucleotides matching TRBD2. Unmatched junction bases numbered 5, after V lost 6 bases and J lost 3 bases. Germline V lookup: CDR1 SQVTM, CDR2 ANQGSEA. CDR3 length: 15 amino acids. CDR3 residues: CSVTGTSGRTDTQYF. In DNA, the CDR3 is TGCAGCGTAACCGGGACTAGCGGGAGAACAGATACGCAGTATTTT.

The V and J genes are TRBV7-2 and TRBJ2-5; the match to TRBD2 covers 11 bases. V lost 2 bases and J lost 0; bases outside the gene matches: 5. The CDR3 runs to 17 residues. Germline loops: CDR1 SGHTA, CDR2 FQGNSA. CDR3 bases: TGTGCCAGCAGCTTATATGTACTAGCGGGGGACCAAGAGACCCAGTACTTC. Its translation: CASSLYVLAGDQETQYF.